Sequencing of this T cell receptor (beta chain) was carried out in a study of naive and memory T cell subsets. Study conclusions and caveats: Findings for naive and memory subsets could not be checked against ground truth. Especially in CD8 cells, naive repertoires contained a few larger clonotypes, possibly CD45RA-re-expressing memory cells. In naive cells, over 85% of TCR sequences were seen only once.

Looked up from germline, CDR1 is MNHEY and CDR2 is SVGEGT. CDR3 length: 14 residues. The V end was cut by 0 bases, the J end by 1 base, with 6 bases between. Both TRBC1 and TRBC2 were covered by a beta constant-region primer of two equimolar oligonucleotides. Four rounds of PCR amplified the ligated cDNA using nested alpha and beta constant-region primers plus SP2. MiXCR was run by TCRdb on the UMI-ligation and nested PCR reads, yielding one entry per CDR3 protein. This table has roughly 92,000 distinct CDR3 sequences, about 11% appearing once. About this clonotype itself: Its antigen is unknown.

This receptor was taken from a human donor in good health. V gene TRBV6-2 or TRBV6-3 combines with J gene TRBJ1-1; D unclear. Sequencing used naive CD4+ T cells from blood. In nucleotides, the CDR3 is TGTGCCAGCAGTTACTCTTTTGCGAACACTGAAGCTTTCTTT. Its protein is CASSYSFANTEAFF.